This paragraph reports one T cell receptor beta chain. In its sample, this clone was seen a few times. The clone's antigen remains unknown. It has no much larger one-base neighbor in the sample; base qualities were not kept. This sample is drawn from a study of OX40 agonist ivuxolimab in advanced cancers. For the study in its entirety: The costimulatory receptor OX40 (CD134) was targeted by ivuxolimab, a fully human IgG2 agonistic monoclonal antibody. Intravenous ivuxolimab was administered to patients every 2 weeks at six dose levels: 0.01, 0.1, 0.3, 1.5, 3 and 10 mg/kg. Of the roughly 52 dose-escalation patients, hepatocellular carcinoma was present in about 20, melanoma in some 15, renal cell carcinoma in 9 and head and neck cancer in 9. A male proportion of roughly 80% and a mean age of about 60 years, ranging from roughly 23 to 79, were recorded for the dose-escalation cohort. Patients were allowed to have had prior anti-PD-1, anti-PD-L1 or anti-CTLA-4 therapy, and 40% of the dose-escalation patients had been treated with checkpoint inhibitors. Three dose-escalation patients achieved partial responses, one with hepatocellular carcinoma and two with cutaneous melanoma. Peripheral TCRbeta sequencing was intended to test whether TCR sequence diversity was altered and clonal T-cell expansion was caused by ivuxolimab. The paper describes the monotherapy dose-escalation part (N ≈ 50 patients) of the phase I trial of ivuxolimab.

Genomic DNA was isolated from the sorted cells so that the TCRbeta CDR3 region could be sequenced. The immunoSEQ Assay was used for sequencing of TCRbeta CDR3 regions. This is the immuneACCESS table as TCRdb keeps it, with only in-frame sequences that have V and J called. A part of the clones is gone; compared with another copy, unresolved V genes explain less than half, and the rest is unexplained. The sample profile shows 90,000 to 150,000 clones; around 89% of them were found once. The leading ten clones occupy about 0.55% of the sample. Patients with autoimmune disease history or receiving systemic immunosuppression were excluded from the trial. In every dose cohort, peripheral blood was drawn for TCR sequencing at baseline, cycle 4 day 1, and cycle 7 day 1. The samples were taken from a phase I, first-in-human, multicenter, open-label dose-escalation trial of ivuxolimab. Adults with locally advanced or metastatic head and neck squamous cell, hepatocellular, melanoma or renal cell carcinoma were enrolled in the trial. Before TCR sequencing, CD4+ T cells and CD8+ T cells from peripheral blood were sorted into separate populations.

Overall study results and their limits: Low levels of normalized T-cell clonal expansion were also shown by some nonresponding patients. After ivuxolimab, expanded clones were on average more numerous among CD8+ T cells than among CD4+ T cells. At doses of 0.1 to 3.0 mg/kg, clonal expansion of both CD4+ and CD8+ blood T cells was observed from baseline to week 6. The antigen specificity of the peripheral T cells that underwent clonal expansion was not determined. In the 0.1-3.0 mg/kg groups, partial responders had among the lowest normalized peripheral clonal expansion, particularly in CD8+ T cells.

Trimming costs V 4 bases and J 8 bases, and their ends lie 18 bases apart. From its cysteine to its phenylalanine, the CDR3 spans 14 amino acids. The CDR3 DNA has 42 bases and is translated from base 1. CDR1 and CDR2, looked up from the germline V gene, are SGDLS and YYNGEE. Recombination linked TRBV9 to TRBJ1-1, with no confident D gene call. The origin of this receptor is an adult with an advanced solid tumor such as melanoma, head and neck, liver or kidney cancer. Sequencing was performed on CD4+ or CD8+ T cells sorted from blood, taken in a trial of the OX40 agonist ivuxolimab. The CDR3 here reads CASSIGPESREAFF. The DNA sequence is as follows: TGTGCCAGCAGCATAGGACCCGAATCCAGGGAAGCTTTCTTT.